This T cell receptor beta chain was identified in a study of OX40 agonist ivuxolimab in advanced cancers. Turning to the study itself: The dose-escalation cohort was approximately 85% male, with a mean age of about 58 years, ranging about 20 to 85. General study points: Averaging showed that CD8+ T cells had more expanded clones than CD4+ did. Individuals who were partial responders at 0.1-3.0 mg/kg had clonal expansion that ranked among the lowest.

Exclusion applied to patients with autoimmune disease history or systemic immunosuppression. Assay: immunoSEQ multiplex PCR; the TCRdb copy retains only in-frame clones and omits some. Among tens of thousands of clones listed, approximately 90% were seen once. Details on this clone: Its antigen is not identified.

The CDR3 covers 12 residues. The V gene lost 3 bases and the J gene lost 2 bases, with 2 bases spanning the gap. The germline CDR1 and CDR2 sequences are LNHDA and SQIVND (reference sequence). The sequence was obtained from an adult with an advanced solid tumor such as melanoma, head and neck, liver or kidney cancer. V usage is TRBV19 and J usage is TRBJ2-1; D remains unclear. The specimen was CD4+ or CD8+ T cells sorted from blood, collected in a trial of the OX40 agonist ivuxolimab. The CDR3 loop is CASSIPYNEQFF. The CDR3 region has the DNA TGTGCCAGTAGTATCCCCTACAATGAGCAGTTCTTC.